These 19 T cell receptor beta chains were sequenced from one sample in a study of control samples from healthy donors and cancer patients. The data were produced by immunoSEQ multiplex PCR, yet TCRdb's version contains in-frame clones alone and is incomplete. The table shows just over 150,000 clones, with approximately 93% occurring only once. The material sequenced was blood. Source of these receptors: a woman in her thirties or forties in good health.

The chain is built from TRBV27 and TRBJ2-5; D gene unclear. Germline V lookup: CDR1 MNHEY, CDR2 SMNVEV (reference sequence). CDR3 length: 9 residues. Trimming took 3 bases from V and 9 from J, leaving 2 bases between them. DNA for the CDR3: TGTGCCAGCAGTTTCGCCCAGTACTTC. This gives the protein CASSFAQYF.

The chain couples TRBV3-1 (or the pseudogene TRBV3-2) to TRBJ1-4; no clear D. Trimming took 4 bases from V and 0 from J, leaving 12 bases between them. The CDR3 has 16 amino acids. The germline CDR1 and CDR2 sequences are LGHDT and YNNKEL (reference sequence). This CDR3 reads CASSLGGWATNEKLFF. The CDR3 DNA reads TGTGCCAGCAGCCTCGGTGGGTGGGCAACTAATGAAAAACTGTTTTTT.

This rearrangement joins TRBV5-6 to TRBJ1-1; D gene uncertain. V gave up 0 bases and J gave up 1 base, with 4 bases separating them. The CDR3 contains 13 residues. CDR1 SGHDT and CDR2 YYEEEE come from the germline V gene. In DNA, the CDR3 is TGTGCCAGCAGCTTGGCCCCGAACACTGAAGCTTTCTTT. Its protein is CASSLAPNTEAFF.

The gene calls are TRBV30 and TRBJ2-7; D possibly corresponds to TRBD1 (5 bases). V lost 4 bases and J lost 2, with 9 bases in between. The CDR3 has 12 amino acids. Germline assignment: CDR1 GTSNPN and CDR2 SVGIG (reference sequence). This CDR3 reads CAWTGSTYEQYF. DNA of the CDR3: TGTGCCTGGACAGGGTCGACCTACGAGCAGTACTTC.

V gene TRBV2 combines with J gene TRBJ1-5; D is unclear. V lost 3 bases, J lost 0 bases, and 9 bases lay in between. This CDR3 is 15 amino acids long. Germline V gene lookup returns CDR1 SNHLY and CDR2 FYNNEI. This chain's CDR3 is CASSDPRNSNQPQHF. DNA of the CDR3: TGTGCCAGCAGTGACCCCAGGAATAGCAATCAGCCCCAGCATTTT.

The chain combines TRBV24-1 with TRBJ2-3; 8 nucleotides match TRBD2. This CDR3 is built from 15 residues. V was clipped by 7 bases and J by 6 bases; unmatched bases: 11. The V gene's germline CDR1 is KGHDR and CDR2 SFDVKD. The CDR3 is CATRNPGGVGDTQYF. The CDR3 region has the DNA TGTGCCACCAGGAACCCGGGAGGGGTGGGGGATACGCAGTATTTT.

The genes are TRBV10-3 and TRBJ1-1, with TRBD1 matching 10 bases. Looked up from germline, CDR1 is ENHRY and CDR2 is SYGVKD. The V segment lost 6 bases and the J segment 1 base; nucleotides outside the gene matches: 2. The CDR3 loop spans 14 amino acids. The CDR3 spells CAIRGQGGNTEAFF. CDR3 in DNA: TGTGCCATCAGAGGACAGGGGGGGAACACTGAAGCTTTCTTT.

V is TRBV5-1 and J is TRBJ1-5; D possibly corresponds to TRBD1 (5 bases). This CDR3 region has 15 residues. Trimming stripped 0 bases from V and 8 bases from J, with 15 bases between. The germline CDR1 and CDR2 sequences are SGHRS and YFSETQ. The CDR3 is CASSLGGARGEPQHF. In DNA, the CDR3 is TGCGCCAGCAGCTTGGGTGGGGCGCGGGGGGAGCCCCAGCATTTT.

The J gene is TRBJ1-1, the V gene TRBV5-4, with 8 positions matching TRBD1. V shed 4 bases, J shed 1 base, and the junction held 3 bases outside the gene matches. The CDR3 is 14 amino acids. Germline V gene data show CDR1 as SGHNT and CDR2 as YYREEE (reference sequence). CDR3 coding DNA: TGTGCCAGCAGCGGACAGGGAAAGAACACTGAAGCTTTCTTT. Translating it yields CASSGQGKNTEAFF.

The rearrangement links TRBV6-5 to TRBJ1-5, with a tentative D call TRBD1 (6 bases). The CDR3 consists of 15 residues. Between the trimmed V and J ends, which lost 5 bases and 2 bases, there was a span of 13 bases. Germline V gene sequence: CDR1 MNHEY, CDR2 SVGAGI. The chain's CDR3 is CASSTVAGGNQPQHF. The CDR3 DNA is TGTGCCAGCAGTACGGTCGCAGGGGGCAATCAGCCCCAGCATTTT.

DNA for the CDR3: TGTGCCAGTAGTAATACGGATAGGGGCAATCAGCCCCAGCATTTT. It encodes CASSNTDRGNQPQHF. This chain uses TRBV19 with TRBJ1-5; D ambiguous. CDR3 length: 15 residues. Germline V gene lookup returns CDR1 LNHDA and CDR2 SQIVND (reference sequence). V was cut by 4 bases and J by 2 bases, with 12 bases left in between. The full variable domain, in which reference TRBV19 and TRBJ1-5 provide the parts outside the CDR3, is DGGITQSPKYLFRKEGQNVTLSCEQNLNHDAMYWYRQDPGQGLRLIYYSQIVNDFQKGDIAEGYSVSREKKESFPLTVTSAQKNPTAFYLCASSNTDRGNQPQHFGDGTRLSIL.

V and J are TRBV18 and TRBJ1-2; a weak D match, TRBD1 (6 bases). The CDR3 loop spans 16 amino acids. Trimming shortened V by 1 base and J by 3 bases, and 15 bases separated the two germline ends. Per the germline V gene, CDR1 is KGHSH and CDR2 is LQKENI. The CDR3 reads CASSPQGELVDYGYTF. CDR3 sequence (DNA): TGTGCCAGCTCACCACAGGGGGAGCTTGTTGACTATGGCTACACCTTC.

V is TRBV19 and J is TRBJ2-7; TRBD2 agrees at 8 bases. The germline gives CDR1 LNHDA, CDR2 SQIVND (reference sequence). The CDR3 is 14 amino acids. The junction had 4 bases not matched to a gene; V was cut back by 2 bases and J by 4 bases. The CDR3, as DNA: TGTGCCAGTAGTATATCCCGGGGGGGATACGAGCAGTACTTC. Translated: CASSISRGGYEQYF.

The chain links TRBV7-8 to TRBJ2-2; D is perhaps TRBD2 (5 bases). This CDR3 region has 15 residues. Germline loops: CDR1 SGHVS, CDR2 FQNEAQ. The V and J ends lost 0 bases and 5 bases respectively, with 10 bases between them. The CDR3 bases are TGTGCCAGCAGCTTAGCGGGAGTAATAACCGGGGAGCTGTTTTTT. Protein: CASSLAGVITGELFF. The full variable domain, its missing parts supplied by reference TRBV7-8 and TRBJ2-2, is GAGVSQSPRYKVAKRGQDVALRCDPISGHVSLFWYQQALGQGPEFLTYFQNEAQLDKSGLPSDRFFAERPEGSVSTLKIQRTQQEDSAVYLCASSLAGVITGELFFGEGSRLTVL.

The gene calls are TRBV19 and TRBJ1-1, with D hard to call. CDR3 size: 13 residues. The germline V and J ends were trimmed by 3 bases and 1 base, with 6 bases remaining between them. Germline V gene data show CDR1 as LNHDA and CDR2 as SQIVND (reference sequence). Here the CDR3 DNA reads TGTGCCAGTAGTATTGTACCGAACACTGAAGCTTTCTTT. It specifies CASSIVPNTEAFF.

The rearrangement uses TRBV6-2 or TRBV6-3 and TRBJ1-2; D call uncertain. Germline lookup yields CDR1 MNHEY and CDR2 SVGEGT. Trimming removed 2 bases at V and 2 bases at J, with 6 bases between. The CDR3 loop spans 13 amino acids. This CDR3 reads CASSYGPNYGYTF. The CDR3, as DNA: TGTGCCAGCAGTTACGGACCGAACTATGGCTACACCTTC.

A few counts support this clone. This chain uses TRBV7-2 with TRBJ1-2, with 11 positions matching TRBD1. The CDR3 has 18 residues. CDR1 SGHTA and CDR2 FQGNSA come from the germline V gene. V shed 4 bases and J 2 bases; nucleotides not matched to a gene: 12. The CDR3 sequence: CASSSGPGQGVVNYGYTF. CDR3 nucleotide sequence: TGTGCCAGCAGCTCGGGGCCGGGACAGGGGGTAGTCAACTATGGCTACACCTTC.

This clone was counted only a few times. J is TRBJ1-5 and V is TRBV3-1 (or the pseudogene TRBV3-2); no clear D. The V end lost 1 base, the J end lost 0 bases, and 7 bases lay between the germline ends. Per the germline V gene, CDR1 is LGHDT and CDR2 is YNNKEL (reference sequence). The CDR3 covers 15 residues. The CDR3 DNA sequence: TGTGCCAGCAGCCAAGGGGCGGGTAGCAATCAGCCCCAGCATTTT. Protein product: CASSQGAGSNQPQHF.

V is TRBV29-1 and J is TRBJ1-3, with TRBD1 matching over 7 bases. CDR1 and CDR2 (germline): SQVTM, ANQGSEA. The V gene end was trimmed by 1 base and the J gene end by 0 bases; junction bases not matched to a gene: 6. This CDR3 comprises 16 residues. The CDR3 protein is CSVEGEGGVSGNTIYF. The CDR3 bases are TGCAGCGTTGAAGGTGAAGGGGGCGTCTCTGGAAACACCATATATTTT.